This T cell receptor (beta chain) stems from a study of cytomegalovirus exposure and HLA in healthy donors. Study observations and caveats: In a later analysis, HLA-C alleles had the fewest associated TCRs, DRB1 alleles the most.

Both 60 Vbeta primers and 13 Jbeta primers went into the PCR. TCRdb's copy holds only in-frame clones and misses some; the assay was immunoSEQ multiplex PCR. The data show 150,000 or so clones, with about 85% seen just once and about 2% held by the top ten. Germline V lookup: CDR1 SGHTA, CDR2 FQGNSA. This CDR3 is 14 amino acids long. Comments on this clone: Antigen specificity is unknown. The junction and the germline gene differ at one end; a read error may be behind it. Other DNA sequences in the same sample also yield this CDR3.

Sequencing was carried out using PBMCs. The chain has TRBV7-2 and TRBJ1-2; no reliable D call. The receptor's source is a man aged 18 to 29 in good health and CMV-seropositive. The DNA of the CDR3 is TGCGCCAGCAACCTGCTGAGCTCCGCGGAGGGCTACACCTTC. Translating it yields CASNLLSSAEGYTF.